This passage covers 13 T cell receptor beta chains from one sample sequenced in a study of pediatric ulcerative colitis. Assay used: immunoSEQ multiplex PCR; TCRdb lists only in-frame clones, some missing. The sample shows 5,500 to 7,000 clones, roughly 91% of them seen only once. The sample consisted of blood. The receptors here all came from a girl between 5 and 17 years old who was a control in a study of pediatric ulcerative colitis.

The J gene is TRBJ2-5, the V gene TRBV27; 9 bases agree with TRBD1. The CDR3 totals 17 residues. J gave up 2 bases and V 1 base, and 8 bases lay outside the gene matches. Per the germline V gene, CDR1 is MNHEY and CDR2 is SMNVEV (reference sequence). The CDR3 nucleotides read TGTGCCAGCAGTTTATTCCCCCCGGACAGGGGTCAAGAGACCCAGTACTTC. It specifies CASSLFPPDRGQETQYF.

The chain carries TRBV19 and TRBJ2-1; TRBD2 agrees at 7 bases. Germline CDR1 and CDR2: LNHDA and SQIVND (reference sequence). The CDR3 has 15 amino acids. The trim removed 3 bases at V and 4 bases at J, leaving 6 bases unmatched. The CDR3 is CASSILAGEYNEQFF. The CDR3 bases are TGTGCCAGTAGTATCCTCGCGGGAGAGTACAATGAGCAGTTCTTC.

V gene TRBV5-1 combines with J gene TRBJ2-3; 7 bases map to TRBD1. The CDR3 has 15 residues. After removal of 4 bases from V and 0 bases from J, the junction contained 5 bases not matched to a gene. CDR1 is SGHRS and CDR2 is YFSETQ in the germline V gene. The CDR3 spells CASSELTGSTDTQYF. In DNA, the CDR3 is TGCGCCAGCAGCGAGCTGACAGGGAGCACAGATACGCAGTATTTT.

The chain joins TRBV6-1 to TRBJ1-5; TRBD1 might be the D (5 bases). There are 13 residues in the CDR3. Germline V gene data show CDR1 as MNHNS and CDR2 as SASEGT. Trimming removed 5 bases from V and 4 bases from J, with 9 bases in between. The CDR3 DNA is TGTGCCAGCAGTTCACAGGAGAATCAGCCCCAGCATTTT. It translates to CASSSQENQPQHF.

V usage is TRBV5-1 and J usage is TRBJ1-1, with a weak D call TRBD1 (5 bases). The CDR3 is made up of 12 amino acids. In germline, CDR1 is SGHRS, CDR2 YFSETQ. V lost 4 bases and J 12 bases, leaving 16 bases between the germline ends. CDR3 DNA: TGCGCCAGCAGCCAGCCGGGACCCCTGTCTTTCTTT. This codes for CASSQPGPLSFF.

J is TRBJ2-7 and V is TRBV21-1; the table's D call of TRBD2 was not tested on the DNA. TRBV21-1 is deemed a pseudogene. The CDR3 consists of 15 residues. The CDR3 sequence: CASPRTSGRAGEQYF. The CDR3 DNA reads TGTGCCAGCCCCAGGACTAGCGGGAGGGCCGGCGAGCAGTACTTC.

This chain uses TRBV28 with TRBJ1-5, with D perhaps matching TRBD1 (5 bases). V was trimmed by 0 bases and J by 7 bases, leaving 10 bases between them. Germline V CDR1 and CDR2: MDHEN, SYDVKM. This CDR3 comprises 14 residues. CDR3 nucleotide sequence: TGTGCCAGCAGTTTATGGGGGGGAGGGCAGCCCCAGCATTTT. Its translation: CASSLWGGGQPQHF.

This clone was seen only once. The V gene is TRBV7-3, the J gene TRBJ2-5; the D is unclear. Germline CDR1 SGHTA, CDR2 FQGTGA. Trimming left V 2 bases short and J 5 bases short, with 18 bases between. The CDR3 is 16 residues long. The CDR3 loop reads CASSLSRTEALETQYF. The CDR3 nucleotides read TGTGCCAGCAGCTTATCAAGGACGGAAGCACTGGAGACCCAGTACTTC.

The CDR3 nucleotides read TGTGCCAGCAGCCCATTGGGGGGGGCATTGGAAAAACTGTTTTTT. Translation gives CASSPLGGALEKLFF. The gene calls are TRBV7-2 and TRBJ1-4; D perhaps matches TRBD1 (6 bases). Deletions cut 5 bases from V and 8 bases from J, with 18 bases between. The CDR3 is made up of 15 amino acids. Germline V lookup: CDR1 SGHTA, CDR2 FQGNSA.

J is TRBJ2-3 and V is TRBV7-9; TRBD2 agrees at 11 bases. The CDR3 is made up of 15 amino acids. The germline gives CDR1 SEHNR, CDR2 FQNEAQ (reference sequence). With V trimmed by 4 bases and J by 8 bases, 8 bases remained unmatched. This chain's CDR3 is CASSYTSGSQGTQYF. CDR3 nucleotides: TGTGCCAGCAGCTATACTAGCGGGAGTCAAGGTACGCAGTATTTT.

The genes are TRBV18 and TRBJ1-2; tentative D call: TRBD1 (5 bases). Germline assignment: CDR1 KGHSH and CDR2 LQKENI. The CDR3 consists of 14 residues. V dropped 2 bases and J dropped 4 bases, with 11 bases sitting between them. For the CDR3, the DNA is TGTGCCAGCTCACCAGACGCGGGGGGCTATGGCTACACCTTC. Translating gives CASSPDAGGYGYTF.

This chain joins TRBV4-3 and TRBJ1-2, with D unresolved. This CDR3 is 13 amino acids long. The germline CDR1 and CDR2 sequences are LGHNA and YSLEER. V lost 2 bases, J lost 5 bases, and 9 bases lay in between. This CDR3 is CASSQRGGYGYTF. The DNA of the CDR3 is TGCGCCAGCAGCCAACGCGGCGGGTATGGCTACACCTTC.

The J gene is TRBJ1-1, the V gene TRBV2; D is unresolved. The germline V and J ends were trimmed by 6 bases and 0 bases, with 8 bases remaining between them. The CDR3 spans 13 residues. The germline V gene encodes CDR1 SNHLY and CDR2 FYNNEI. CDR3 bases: TGTGCCAGCAGGGTCACTCTGAACACTGAAGCTTTCTTT. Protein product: CASRVTLNTEAFF.